Shown below are 32 T cell receptor beta chains from a single sample sequenced in a study of tumor-infiltrating lymphocytes in oesophageal squamous cell carcinoma. Using its own MiXCR run on the PCR reads, TCRdb lists one record per CDR3 protein. Altogether 9,500 to 11,000 distinct CDR3 sequences are present, roughly 50% being singletons, with the ten largest covering around 20%. Sequenced material: esophageal tumor tissue. The receptors here all came from a female donor with esophageal squamous cell carcinoma.

This clonotype was counted many times. This chain connects TRBV7-9 to TRBJ2-7; 7 nucleotides agree with TRBD1. The trim removed 4 bases at V and 5 bases at J, leaving 17 bases unmatched. This CDR3 spans 17 amino acids. Per germline, CDR1 SEHNR and CDR2 FQNEAQ (reference sequence). CDR3 in amino acids: CASSSGGGSAGSHEQYF. CDR3 nucleotides: TGTGCCAGCAGCTCAGGGGGTGGCAGCGCAGGGTCCCACGAGCAGTACTTC.

CDR3 amino acids: CASSADRAGDTIYF. For the CDR3, the DNA is TGTGCCAGCAGCGCAGACAGGGCGGGGGACACCATATATTTT. V usage is TRBV9 and J usage is TRBJ1-3; 7 bases fit TRBD1. The V gene end was trimmed by 3 bases and the J gene end by 8 bases; junction bases not matched to a gene: 8. The CDR3 is 14 residues long. Germline V gives CDR1 SGDLS, CDR2 YYNGEE. Complete variable domain (other parts from reference TRBV9 and TRBJ1-3): DSGVTQTPKHLITATGQRVTLRCSPRSGDLSVYWYQQSLDQGLQFLIQYYNGEERAKGNILERFSAQQFPDLHSELNLSSLELGDSALYFCASSADRAGDTIYFGEGSWLTVV.

The V and J genes are TRBV7-8 and TRBJ2-5; no clear D. TRBJ2-7 explains the end of the DNA better; the J call may be wrong. The CDR3 covers 14 residues. Per germline, CDR1 SGHVS and CDR2 FQNEAQ. As DNA, the CDR3 is TGTGCCAGCAGCTTAGAGGGCAAGTCCTACGAGCAGTACTTC. Encoded protein: CASSLEGKSYEQYF.

This chain links TRBV28 with TRBJ2-5, with 8 bases identical to TRBD2. Germline CDR1 MDHEN, CDR2 SYDVKM. Trimming removed 3 bases from V and 5 bases from J; junction bases left unmatched: 8. There are 15 residues in the CDR3. The CDR3: CASSFSSSGQETQYF. The CDR3 DNA reads TGTGCCAGCAGTTTTTCATCTAGCGGGCAGGAGACCCAGTACTTC.

The chain recombines TRBV28 with TRBJ2-5; 11 bases line up with TRBD2. The CDR3 length is 17 residues. Per the germline V gene, CDR1 is MDHEN and CDR2 is SYDVKM. Germline trimming cut 4 bases from V and 5 bases from J; bases unmatched to any gene: 12. The CDR3 here is CASSSSLLAGAGETQYF. The CDR3 nucleotides read TGTGCCAGCAGTTCTTCCCTACTAGCGGGAGCGGGGGAGACCCAGTACTTC.

On this clonotype: A junction boundary mismatches the germline segment, possibly from a read error. This chain connects TRBV3-1 to TRBJ2-1; 9 nucleotides agree with TRBD1. Germline V gene sequence: CDR1 LGHDT, CDR2 YNNKEL (reference sequence). The CDR3 sequence is 13 residues long. The DNA of the CDR3 is TGTGCCAGCAAAGGACAGGGGAATTCACCCCTCCACTTC. Its protein is CASKGQGNSPLHF.

This clonotype was recorded only once. The rearrangement joins TRBV7-3 to TRBJ2-1, with D perhaps given as TRBD1 or TRBD2 (5 bases each). This CDR3 region has 15 residues. CDR1 and CDR2 from the germline V gene are SGHTA and FQGTGA. V gave up 2 bases and J gave up 5 bases, with 13 bases separating them. Here the CDR3 reads CASSLFRGRNNEQFF. The CDR3 DNA reads as TGTGCCAGCAGCTTATTTCGGGGACGGAACAATGAGCAGTTCTTC.

The chain is built from TRBV7-2 and TRBJ2-3; 8 bases are a match to TRBD2. Germline trimming cut 2 bases from V and 4 bases from J; bases unmatched to any gene: 5. CDR1 SGHTA and CDR2 FQGNSA come from the germline V gene. The CDR3 runs to 15 residues. The CDR3: CASSLPPGGADTQYF. The DNA of the CDR3 is TGTGCCAGCAGCTTACCGCCGGGGGGGGCAGATACGCAGTATTTT.

This sequence joins TRBV11-2 and TRBJ1-5; 10 bases map to TRBD1. This CDR3 contains 14 residues. Per the germline V gene, CDR1 is SGHAT and CDR2 is FQNNGV. With 6 bases clipped from V and 5 bases from J, the junction kept 4 bases outside the gene matches. The CDR3 loop is CASSEGTGDQPQHF. In DNA form, the CDR3 reads TGTGCCAGCAGTGAAGGGACAGGGGATCAGCCCCAGCATTTT.

V is TRBV7-3 and J is TRBJ2-5; no clear D. The CDR3 consists of 13 residues. Trimming took off 2 bases at V and 2 bases at J, with 6 bases between the two ends. Germline V gene lookup returns CDR1 SGHTA and CDR2 FQGTGA. In nucleotides, the CDR3 is TGTGCCAGCAGCTTACCGAGGCAAGAGACCCAGTACTTC. Its translation is CASSLPRQETQYF.

Here the CDR3 DNA reads TGTGCCAGCAGCCCATGGACAGGGGGCCTCGAGACCCAGTACTTC. Protein: CASSPWTGGLETQYF. The V call is TRBV7-3, the J call TRBJ2-7, with 11 nucleotides matching TRBD1. The J call may not be correct, given that the DNA end is closer to TRBJ2-5. The CDR3 has 15 amino acids. In germline, CDR1 is SGHTA, CDR2 FQGTGA.

A word on this clonotype: This could be a read error, since a much larger clone is one nucleotide away. J is TRBJ2-4 and V is TRBV10-2; D is tentatively TRBD1 or TRBD2 (5 bases each). The J call could be wrong; TRBJ2-1 is a better fit for the DNA end. The CDR3 has 14 residues. Germline CDR1 and CDR2: WSHSY and SAAADI. CDR3 coding DNA: TGCGCCAGCAGTGAGCCGGGACCGCACTACGAGCAGTTCTTC. Translated: CASSEPGPHYEQFF.

This chain connects TRBV7-9 to TRBJ2-5, with 13 bases aligning to TRBD2. The CDR3 covers 16 residues. The germline CDR1 and CDR2 sequences are SEHNR and FQNEAQ (reference sequence). Trimming at V came to 1 base and at J to 5 bases, leaving 4 bases not matched to a gene. CDR3 sequence reads: CASSLGTSGGGETQYF. The CDR3 nucleotides read TGTGCCAGCAGCTTAGGGACTAGCGGGGGAGGGGAGACCCAGTACTTC.

The chain employs TRBV11-2 and TRBJ2-3, with TRBD1 identical over 12 bases. The DNA end is a closer match to TRBJ2-1, so the J assignment may be wrong. The CDR3 loop spans 15 amino acids. Germline CDR1 is SGHAT and CDR2 is FQNNGV. The CDR3 here is CASDSGTGGHNEQFF. The CDR3 bases are TGTGCCAGCGACTCCGGGACAGGGGGCCACAATGAGCAGTTCTTC.

In its sample, this clonotype was seen a few times. This could be a read error, since a much larger clone is one nucleotide away. The chain uses TRBV4-1 and TRBJ2-4; D call uncertain. Germline V gene sequence: CDR1 MGHRA, CDR2 YSYEKL. CDR3 length equals 20 residues. For the CDR3, the DNA is TGCGCCAGCAGACAAGAGGTTAACAAGGGATATTCCCGACCCTACAATGAGCAGTACTTC. It translates to CASRQEVNKGYSRPYNEQYF.

This clonotype was picked up a small number of times. V gene TRBV7-6 combines with J gene TRBJ2-1; TRBD1 agrees at 8 bases. The J call may be mistaken, given a closer DNA end match to TRBJ2-7. CDR1 SGHVS and CDR2 FNYEAQ come from the germline V gene. The CDR3 consists of 13 residues. CDR3 sequence reads: CASSFGQGYEQYF. CDR3 nucleotide sequence: TGTGCCAGCAGCTTCGGACAGGGATACGAGCAGTACTTC.

This chain connects TRBV9 to TRBJ2-1; 13 nucleotides agree with TRBD2. The CDR3 sequence is 16 residues long. Germline trimming cut 3 bases from V and 5 bases from J; bases unmatched to any gene: 5. Germline V gene data show CDR1 as SGDLS and CDR2 as YYNGEE. CDR3: CASSGLAGGRDNEQFF. For the CDR3, the DNA is TGTGCCAGCAGCGGACTAGCGGGAGGCCGAGACAATGAGCAGTTCTTC.

The gene calls are TRBV6-8 and TRBJ2-5; the match to TRBD1 covers 9 bases. Germline V gene data show CDR1 as MNHGY and CDR2 as SAAAGT. Trimming cost V 7 bases and J 5 bases; bases outside gene matches: 20. The CDR3 contains 18 residues. The CDR3: CASIRTLRGQGGVETQYF. The DNA for the CDR3 is TGTGCCAGCATTAGAACCCTACGGGGACAGGGAGGGGTTGAGACCCAGTACTTC.

A remark on this clonotype: At one end the junction does not follow the germline gene, possibly because of a read error. V is TRBV7-2 and J is TRBJ2-4; the D is unclear. There are 13 residues in the CDR3. The V gene's germline CDR1 is SGHTA and CDR2 FQGNSA. The CDR3: CASSLSFLNIQYF. The CDR3 DNA follows: TGTGCTAGCAGCTTATCCTTTTTAAACATTCAGTACTTC.

In its sample, this clonotype ranks as medium-sized. The chain has TRBV7-6 and TRBJ1-6, with 7 positions matching TRBD1. J lost 5 bases, V lost 6 bases, and 7 bases had no gene match. CDR1 is SGHVS, CDR2 FNYEAQ, per germline. The CDR3 totals 15 residues. The CDR3 reads CASRSRGTDNSPLHF. In nucleotides, the CDR3 is TGTGCCAGCAGGAGCCGAGGGACAGATAATTCACCCCTCCACTTT.

On this clonotype: This may arise from a read error, as a much more abundant clone is one base away. The rearrangement joins TRBV11-2 to TRBJ1-1; TRBD1 is a possible D gene (5 bases). CDR1 and CDR2 from the germline V gene are SGHAT and FQNNGV. V lost 4 bases and J 2 bases, leaving 20 bases between the germline ends. This CDR3 is built from 17 residues. DNA of the CDR3: TGTGCCAGCAGCTCAGCCCGGGACGGAAGGAGAAACACTGAAGCTTTCTTT. It yields the protein CASSSARDGRRNTEAFF.

At least ten counts were recorded for this clonotype. The gene calls are TRBV28 and TRBJ1-5; TRBD1 is a possible D gene (5 bases). Trimming removed 5 bases at V and 0 bases at J, with 17 bases between. This CDR3 is 17 amino acids long. Germline assignment: CDR1 MDHEN and CDR2 SYDVKM. The CDR3 DNA reads TGTGCCAGCAGTCCCCAGGGTTTGCAGGGTAGCAATCAGCCCCAGCATTTT. Translation gives CASSPQGLQGSNQPQHF.

This clonotype was counted many times. As DNA, the CDR3 is TGTGCCAGCACGGCGGGGGGCATGGATACGCAGTATTTT. Protein product: CASTAGGMDTQYF. The J gene is TRBJ2-3, the V gene TRBV6-1; 8 bases are a match to TRBD2. The CDR3 extends over 13 amino acids. The V gene end was trimmed by 7 bases and the J gene end by 6 bases; junction bases not matched to a gene: 6. Germline CDR1 MNHNS, CDR2 SASEGT.

The chain recombines TRBV2 with TRBJ1-2, with D possibly being TRBD1 (5 bases). Germline values: CDR1 SNHLY, CDR2 FYNNEI. This CDR3 is built from 13 residues. Trimming shortened V by 6 bases and J by 3 bases, and 11 bases separated the two germline ends. CDR3 loop: CASRGTPYYGYTF. The CDR3 nucleotides are TGTGCCAGCAGGGGGACCCCCTACTATGGCTACACCTTC.

The J gene is TRBJ1-1, the V gene TRBV7-8; D gene ambiguous. Trimming removed 3 bases from V and 8 bases from J, with 16 bases in between. This CDR3 spans 14 amino acids. CDR1 is SGHVS and CDR2 is FQNEAQ in the germline V gene. CDR3 nucleotide sequence: TGTGCCAGCAGCTTTATGGCAGGCCCAAAAGAAGCTTTCTTT. This translates into CASSFMAGPKEAFF.

The chain links TRBV27 to TRBJ2-1; D possibly corresponds to TRBD2 (6 bases). From germline, CDR1 is MNHEY and CDR2 SMNVEV (reference sequence). Between the trimmed V and J ends, which lost 0 bases and 9 bases, there was a span of 12 bases. This CDR3 is 14 amino acids long. The CDR3 spells CASSLSPGGGEQFF. As DNA, the CDR3 is TGTGCCAGCAGTTTATCGCCCGGGGGAGGTGAGCAGTTCTTC.

This clonotype was seen a handful of times. V usage is TRBV7-6 and J usage is TRBJ2-5; weak D call: TRBD2 (6 bases). The end of the DNA fits TRBJ2-1 better, so the J call may be wrong. The CDR3 consists of 12 residues. CDR1 is SGHVS, CDR2 FNYEAQ, per germline. This CDR3 is CASSPPRGKQFF. As DNA, the CDR3 is TGTGCCAGCAGCCCCCCCCGGGGGAAGCAGTTCTTC.

V is TRBV4-3 and J is TRBJ1-2; possible D gene TRBD1, 6 bases. V shed 2 bases and J shed 4 bases, with 11 bases lying between them. The CDR3 spans 14 residues. Germline CDR1 and CDR2: LGHNA and YSLEER. CDR3 sequence reads: CASSQYRESYGYTF. The CDR3, as DNA: TGCGCCAGCAGCCAATACAGGGAAAGCTATGGCTACACCTTC.

With regard to this clonotype: As the CDR3 is not closed by the conserved phenylalanine or tryptophan, this likely results from a read error. Because the CDR3's place on the DNA is in doubt, the DNA is left out and the CDR3 is given as listed by TCRdb. The V call is TRBV18, the J call TRBJ2-5; the D call of TRBD1 is as the table states it, not checked on the DNA. CDR1 is KGHSH, CDR2 LQKENI, per germline. The CDR3 adds up to 14 amino acids, both ends counted. CDR3 residues: CASSTGVYGYTFGS.

A single count supports this clonotype. The V and J genes are TRBV6-6 and TRBJ2-5; TRBD2 matches at 8 bases. The end of the DNA aligns better with TRBJ2-7, so the J call may be wrong. The germline gives CDR1 MNHNY, CDR2 SVGAGI (reference sequence). CDR3 length: 13 residues. The CDR3 nucleotides are TGTGCCAGCAGTGTGACTAGCGTCTACGAGCAGTACTTC. Its protein is CASSVTSVYEQYF.

There are many counts of this clonotype. The J gene is TRBJ1-1, the V gene TRBV5-1, with D unclear. In germline, CDR1 is SGHRS, CDR2 YFSETQ. The CDR3 contains 13 residues. The germline V and J ends were trimmed by 7 bases and 3 bases, with 13 bases remaining between them. This CDR3 reads CASQTSRDTEAFF. The CDR3 DNA is TGCGCCAGCCAGACCTCGCGGGACACTGAAGCTTTCTTT.

The chain uses TRBV7-2 and TRBJ2-5; 11 bases are shared with TRBD2. Germline V gene sequence: CDR1 SGHTA, CDR2 FQGNSA. J gave up 2 bases and V 1 base, and 0 bases lay outside the gene matches. The CDR3 length is 15 residues. The CDR3 sequence is CASSLVAGGQETQYF. The DNA of the CDR3 is TGTGCCAGCAGCTTAGTAGCGGGAGGGCAAGAGACCCAGTACTTC.